Given below is one T cell receptor beta chain in context. This clonotype was counted a few times. No cognate antigen has been identified for it. No clone much larger than this one lies a single base away; base qualities are absent. This entry is derived from a study of early T cells in non-severe SARS-CoV-2 infection (dated by TCRdb to the early 2020s). Describing the broader study: Because TCR sequencing was done on bulk RNA from unsorted whole blood, the alpha and beta chains could not be paired.

This was a case-control study nested in a cohort of healthcare workers in London, UK, who had nasopharyngeal swab PCR tests and blood samples taken every week. Between 23 and 31 March 2020, the week of the UK lockdown, healthcare workers were enrolled and then followed up weekly for as long as 16 weeks. Receptors were amplified or captured by 5' RACE. The reads were generated on a NextSeq 500. In the TCR library protocol, unique molecular identifiers were attached to individual cDNA molecules to correct for PCR bias and sequencing error. Sequencing covered both TCR alpha and beta chains, and within each sample the abundances of alpha and beta sequences were tightly co-correlated. Under the source paper's analysis protocol: Decombinator V4 was used to annotate the V gene, J gene and CDR3 of the TCR sequences. TCRs were defined as expanded if a significant change between any two time points was detected under a Poisson model with p below 0.0001. TCR abundances were normalised to the total number of TCRs sequenced in each sample and reported as counts per million. MAIT TCRs were defined by TRAV1-2 paired with TRAJ12, TRAJ20 or TRAJ33, and iNKT TCRs by TRAV10 paired with TRAJ18. A search of VDJdb, accessed on 1 November 2021, was run for TCRs annotated to CMV, EBV and SARS-CoV-2, with TCRs annotated for multiple antigens excluded. TCRdb trimmed public reads at Q25 via fastp, called clones via MiXCR and kept in-frame beta chains. CDR3 protein sequences are deduplicated, and each keeps its most common genes and DNA. For this entry, the V and J calls and clone size follow TCRdb and not the study's own pipeline. Present in this sample are about 33,000 distinct CDR3 sequences, approximately 5% of which were seen just once. The leading ten clones occupy around 13% of the sample.

The full study reports these points: VDJdb matching was skewed toward anti-spike CD8 responses, so virus-specific expansions were likely underestimated and private and CD4 specificities were missed.

The CDR3 numbers 15 residues from cysteine through phenylalanine. CDR3 DNA only is kept here, 45 bases in frame from base 1. V has 6 bases trimmed and J has 2 bases trimmed; junction bases matching no gene number 10. The germline V gene (reference sequence) sets CDR1 to DFQATT and CDR2 to SNEGSKA. Input material: whole blood. The clonotype comes from an adult who was a healthcare worker with PCR-confirmed SARS-CoV-2 infection or an uninfected control (not recorded which). The sequence joins TRBV20-1 to TRBJ2-3, with TRBD2 identical over 8 junction bases. The CDR3: CSAGPPGGITDTQYF. The nucleotide sequence reads as follows: TGCAGTGCCGGCCCGCCGGGGGGGATCACAGATACGCAGTATTTT.